The 5 T cell receptor beta chains listed next were all sequenced from one sample in a study of beta chain features in type 1 diabetes. The study, taken as a whole, reports: In all four CD4+ subsets, TCRB CDR3 length was significantly, moderately reduced in type 1 diabetes.

These receptors have no known antigen. The sequenced template was cDNA made from the entire isolated RNA. Some clones are missing from TCRdb's copy, which holds only in-frame ones; the method was immunoSEQ multiplex PCR. The sample comprises around 150,000 clones, about 10% of which are singletons, and 0.7% rests with the top ten. The specimen sequenced was central memory CD4+ T cells from blood. The receptors stem from a woman aged 25 to 45 with type 1 diabetes.

Only a few counts were recorded for this clone. This chain connects TRBV28 to TRBJ2-6; TRBD1 matches 10 bases. J gave up 3 bases and V 6 bases, and 11 bases lay outside the gene matches. Germline lookup yields CDR1 MDHEN and CDR2 SYDVKM. The CDR3 runs to 18 residues. CDR3 amino acids: CASSTTDRGHIGANVLTF. The CDR3 DNA sequence: TGTGCCAGCAGCACTACAGACAGGGGGCACATTGGGGCCAACGTCCTGACTTTC.

This clone was seen a few times. The rearrangement joins TRBV29-1 to TRBJ1-1, with D maybe TRBD1 (6 bases). V was shortened by 3 bases and J by 5 bases, with 13 bases between the two germline ends. Germline assignment: CDR1 SQVTM and CDR2 ANQGSEA. This CDR3 has 13 amino acids. DNA for the CDR3: TGCAGCGTTGATTTGGGGGCCGGAACTGAAGCTTTCTTT. This codes for CSVDLGAGTEAFF.

The chain joins TRBV15 to TRBJ2-3; TRBD2 is a possible D gene (5 bases). The germline V gene encodes CDR1 LNHNV and CDR2 YYDKDF (reference sequence). There are 14 residues in the CDR3. Trimming removed 4 bases at V and 3 bases at J, with 11 bases between. CDR3 DNA: TGTGCCACCAGCACGAGGACTCCGACAGATACGCAGTATTTT. This encodes CATSTRTPTDTQYF.

In this sample, this clone turned up a few times. The chain couples TRBV9 to TRBJ2-7; maybe TRBD1 (6 bases). V was trimmed by 2 bases and J by 0 bases, leaving 12 bases between them. The CDR3 runs 15 residues. Per the germline V gene, CDR1 is SGDLS and CDR2 is YYNGEE. CDR3 loop: CASSVGDTVSYEQYF. CDR3 nucleotides: TGTGCCAGCAGCGTCGGGGACACAGTCTCCTACGAGCAGTACTTC.

The chain couples TRBV7-8 to TRBJ2-6; D is possibly TRBD2 (6 bases). CDR3 length equals 16 residues. The germline V gene has CDR1 SGHVS and CDR2 FQNEAQ. Deletions cut 2 bases from V and 4 bases from J, with 12 bases between. The CDR3: CASSLLGAGGANVLTF. CDR3 DNA sequence: TGTGCCAGCAGCTTACTTGGGGCGGGAGGGGCCAACGTCCTGACTTTC.